One and the same sample provided the 19 T cell receptor beta chains below, sequenced in a study of identical twins. Using its own MiXCR run on the 5' RACE reads, TCRdb lists one record per CDR3 protein. The data show some 500,000 distinct CDR3 sequences, approximately 9.6% seen once. This sample was shared with a second study, whose subject was yellow fever vaccine responses in identical twins.

Sequencing was carried out using PBMCs. These receptors originate from a woman aged 18 to 35 in good health.

The chain couples TRBV5-4 to TRBJ2-5; D may correspond to TRBD1 or TRBD2 (5 bases each). Trimming cost V 4 bases and J 1 base, with 14 bases left between them. Germline loops: CDR1 SGHNT, CDR2 YYREEE (reference sequence). The CDR3 is 15 residues long. The CDR3 sequence is CASSKGASGQETQYF. Written as DNA, the CDR3 is TGTGCCAGCAGCAAAGGGGCGAGCGGCCAAGAGACCCAGTACTTC.

This clonotype has a single count. The rearrangement uses TRBV2 and TRBJ1-6; TRBD1 matches 7 bases. The CDR3 is 15 residues long. The ends lost 0 bases at V and 7 bases at J; junction bases unmatched: 3. Germline V gives CDR1 SNHLY, CDR2 FYNNEI. This CDR3 is CASSEAGGRNSPLHF. The CDR3 DNA reads TGTGCCAGCAGTGAAGCAGGGGGCAGGAATTCACCCCTCCACTTT. The entire variable domain, with the rest obtained from reference TRBV2 and TRBJ1-6, is as follows: EPEVTQTPSHQVTQMGQEVILRCVPISNHLYFYWYRQILGQKVEFLVSFYNNEISEKSEIFDDQFSVERPDGSNFTLKIRSTKLEDSAMYFCASSEAGGRNSPLHFGNGTRLTVT.

This clonotype was seen at least ten times. The rearrangement links TRBV25-1 to TRBJ1-6; D uncertain. CDR1 and CDR2 (germline): MGHDK, SYGVNS. The CDR3 contains 13 residues. V lost 2 bases to trimming and J lost 14 bases, with 13 bases between them. The CDR3 coding sequence is TGTGCCAGCAGTGAACCCGGACTGGGCACCCTCCACTTT. Translated: CASSEPGLGTLHF.

This chain connects TRBV5-1 to TRBJ2-1, with TRBD1 as a possible D gene (6 bases). Germline-derived CDR1 and CDR2 are SGHRS and YFSETQ. Deletions cut 3 bases from V and 2 bases from J, with 9 bases between. The CDR3 extends over 14 amino acids. The CDR3 DNA sequence: TGCGCCAGCAGCTGGGACATTCCCTACAATGAGCAGTTCTTC. This gives the protein CASSWDIPYNEQFF.

This clonotype was recorded at least ten times. The chain combines TRBV6-5 with TRBJ1-2; 12 bases match TRBD1. Trimming cost V 4 bases and J 8 bases; bases outside gene matches: 8. Looked up from germline, CDR1 is MNHEY and CDR2 is SVGAGI. This CDR3 region has 15 residues. The CDR3 DNA reads as TGTGCCAGCAGTTCACCTGGGACAGGGGGCCTAGGCTACACCTTC. Its protein is CASSSPGTGGLGYTF.

The chain joins TRBV5-1 to TRBJ2-5; TRBD2 aligns across 14 bases. The CDR3 totals 16 residues. CDR1 SGHRS and CDR2 YFSETQ come from the germline V gene. Trimming took 6 bases from V and 6 from J; bases not matched to a gene: 10. The CDR3 region has the DNA TGCGCCAGCATCGGAGGGACTAGCGGGGGTGAAAAGACCCAGTACTTC. It translates to CASIGGTSGGEKTQYF.

This clonotype was found many times. The chain links TRBV12-3 or TRBV12-4 to TRBJ2-1, with 12 bases fitting TRBD1. Trimming removed 7 bases from V and 12 bases from J; junction bases left unmatched: 13. The CDR3 totals 15 residues. Written as DNA, the CDR3 is TGTGCCAGCAACGACCGGGACAGGGGGCGCAGGTTGCAGTTCTTC. Its translation is CASNDRDRGRRLQFF.

This clonotype was seen repeatedly, ten times or more. V usage is TRBV4-1 and J usage is TRBJ2-3, with TRBD2 matching 14 bases. This CDR3 region has 19 residues. Germline assignment: CDR1 MGHRA and CDR2 YSYEKL. V shed 2 bases and J 2 bases; nucleotides not matched to a gene: 9. As DNA, the CDR3 is TGCGCCAGCAGCCAAACACCGGGACTAGCGGGGGATTTCACAGATACGCAGTATTTT. The encoded protein is CASSQTPGLAGDFTDTQYF.

This clonotype was seen ten or more times. V and J are TRBV5-5 and TRBJ2-7; no definite D call. The germline V gene encodes CDR1 SGHKS and CDR2 YYEKEE (reference sequence). CDR3 size: 16 residues. The V end lost 2 bases, the J end lost 6 bases, and 21 bases lay between the germline ends. The CDR3 DNA follows: TGTGCCAGCAGCTTCGAGATCCGATACCTATCTGCCGAGCAGTACTTC. Its translation is CASSFEIRYLSAEQYF.

Ten or more counts support this clonotype. The chain has TRBV7-8 and TRBJ1-2; D gene unclear. Looked up from germline, CDR1 is SGHVS and CDR2 is FQNEAQ. V lost 1 base and J lost 6, with 3 bases in between. This CDR3 has 11 residues. The CDR3 coding sequence is TGTGCCAGCAGCTTAGAAAATGGCTACACCTTC. It is translated as CASSLENGYTF. The full variable domain, with the rest looked up from reference TRBV7-8 and TRBJ1-2, is GAGVSQSPRYKVAKRGQDVALRCDPISGHVSLFWYQQALGQGPEFLTYFQNEAQLDKSGLPSDRFFAERPEGSVSTLKIQRTQQEDSAVYLCASSLENGYTFGSGTRLTVV.

This clonotype has at least ten counts. The chain has TRBV5-1 and TRBJ2-5, with D unresolved. This CDR3 has 14 amino acids. CDR1 and CDR2 from the germline V gene are SGHRS and YFSETQ. The V end was cut by 0 bases, the J end by 5 bases, with 11 bases between. The CDR3 DNA follows: TGCGCCAGCAGCTTGGGGGCCGTGAAGGAGACCCAGTACTTC. Its translation: CASSLGAVKETQYF.

Only a few counts were recorded for this clonotype. The V gene is TRBV11-1, the J gene TRBJ2-1, with TRBD2 matching 14 bases. Trimming cost V 5 bases and J 1 base; bases outside gene matches: 16. The CDR3 is 21 residues long. Germline V gene sequence: CDR1 SGHAT, CDR2 FQDESV (reference sequence). Written as DNA, the CDR3 is TGTGCCAGCAGCCCCCTTCCGGGACTAGCGGGAGTCAGAACGTCCTACAATGAGCAGTTCTTC. Protein: CASSPLPGLAGVRTSYNEQFF.

This clonotype was counted at least ten times. V gene TRBV7-8 combines with J gene TRBJ1-1; TRBD1 might be the D (5 bases). The CDR3 spans 13 residues. Per the germline V gene, CDR1 is SGHVS and CDR2 is FQNEAQ. The germline V and J ends were trimmed by 5 bases and 1 base, with 8 bases remaining between them. Written as DNA, the CDR3 is TGTGCCAGCAGCACGGGACGGAACACTGAAGCTTTCTTT. This sequence encodes CASSTGRNTEAFF.

In its sample, this clonotype was seen many times. The gene calls are TRBV12-3 or TRBV12-4 and TRBJ2-1; D is perhaps TRBD1 or TRBD2 (5 bases each). Trimming pared 5 bases from V and 10 bases from J, leaving 21 bases between. The CDR3 runs 15 residues. This CDR3 reads CASSGGTLRSGEQFF. In DNA, the CDR3 is TGTGCCAGCAGTGGTGGGACCCTACGGTCGGGAGAGCAGTTCTTC.

This clonotype was observed a few times. This sequence joins TRBV27 and TRBJ2-7, with 7 bases that match TRBD2. The CDR3 has 13 amino acids. Per germline, CDR1 MNHEY and CDR2 SMNVEV (reference sequence). Losses at the gene ends were 3 bases for V and 4 bases for J; bases not matched to a gene: 3. CDR3 sequence reads: CASSLKREYEQYF. The CDR3 DNA is TGTGCCAGCAGTTTGAAGCGGGAATACGAGCAGTACTTC.

The chain carries TRBV20-1 and TRBJ2-5; 7 bases agree with TRBD2. Germline assignment: CDR1 DFQATT and CDR2 SNEGSKA (reference sequence). The CDR3 length is 16 residues. J was trimmed by 2 bases and V by 0 bases; bases with no gene match: 9. CDR3 coding DNA: TGCAGTGCTAGAGATCTCGCTAGCGGAAAACAAGAGACCCAGTACTTC. Its translation: CSARDLASGKQETQYF.

This clonotype was found many times. The chain joins TRBV24-1 to TRBJ2-1; D tentatively reads TRBD1 or TRBD2 (5 bases each). Trimming took 3 bases from V and 6 from J, leaving 14 bases between them. Germline V gene sequence: CDR1 KGHDR, CDR2 SFDVKD. This CDR3 is built from 15 residues. The CDR3 loop is CATSDLGGSFNEQFF. For the CDR3, the DNA is TGTGCCACCAGTGATCTTGGGGGTAGTTTCAATGAGCAGTTCTTC.

The chain combines TRBV2 with TRBJ2-1; 10 bases fit TRBD1. The CDR3 contains 15 residues. Germline V gives CDR1 SNHLY, CDR2 FYNNEI. The V gene end was trimmed by 6 bases and the J gene end by 8 bases; junction bases not matched to a gene: 10. The CDR3 sequence is CASRDPGQGKDEQFF. In nucleotides, the CDR3 is TGTGCCAGCAGAGACCCGGGACAGGGGAAGGATGAGCAGTTCTTC.

The chain links TRBV11-1 to TRBJ2-1; 13 bases fit TRBD2. The CDR3 is 15 residues long. Per the germline V gene, CDR1 is SGHAT and CDR2 is FQDESV (reference sequence). V dropped 5 bases and J dropped 8; count of bases not matched to a gene: 6. The CDR3 sequence: CASSARLAGGDEQFF. For the CDR3, the DNA is TGTGCCAGCAGCGCCCGACTAGCGGGGGGTGATGAGCAGTTCTTC.